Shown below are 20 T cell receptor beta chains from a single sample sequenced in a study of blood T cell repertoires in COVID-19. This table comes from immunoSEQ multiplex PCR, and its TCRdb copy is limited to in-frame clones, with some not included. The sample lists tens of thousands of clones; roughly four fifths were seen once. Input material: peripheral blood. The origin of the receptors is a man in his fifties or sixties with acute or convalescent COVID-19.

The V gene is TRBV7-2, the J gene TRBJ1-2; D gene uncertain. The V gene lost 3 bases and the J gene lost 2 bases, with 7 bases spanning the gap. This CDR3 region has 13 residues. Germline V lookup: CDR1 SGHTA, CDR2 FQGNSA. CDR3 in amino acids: CASSFGGNYGYTF. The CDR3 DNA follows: TGTGCCAGCAGCTTCGGAGGGAACTATGGCTACACCTTC. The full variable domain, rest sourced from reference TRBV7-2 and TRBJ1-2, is GAGVSQSPSNKVTEKGKDVELRCDPISGHTALYWYRQSLGQGLEFLIYFQGNSAPDKSGLPSDRFSAERTGGSVSTLTIQRTQQEDSAVYLCASSFGGNYGYTFGSGTRLTVV.

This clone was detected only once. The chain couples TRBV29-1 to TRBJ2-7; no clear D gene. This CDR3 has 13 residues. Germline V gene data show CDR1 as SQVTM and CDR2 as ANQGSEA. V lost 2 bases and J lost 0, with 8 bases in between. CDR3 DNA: TGCAGCGTTGAACTCGAGCACTCCTACGAGCAGTACTTC. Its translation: CSVELEHSYEQYF.

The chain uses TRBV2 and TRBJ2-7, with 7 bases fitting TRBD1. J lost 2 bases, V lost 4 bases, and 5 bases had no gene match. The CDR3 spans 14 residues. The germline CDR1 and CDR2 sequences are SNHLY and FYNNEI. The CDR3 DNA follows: TGTGCCAGCAGTGCAGGACAGGCTCCCTACGAGCAGTACTTC. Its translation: CASSAGQAPYEQYF. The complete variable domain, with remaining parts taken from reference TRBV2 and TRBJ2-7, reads EPEVTQTPSHQVTQMGQEVILRCVPISNHLYFYWYRQILGQKVEFLVSFYNNEISEKSEIFDDQFSVERPDGSNFTLKIRSTKLEDSAMYFCASSAGQAPYEQYFGPGTRLTVT.

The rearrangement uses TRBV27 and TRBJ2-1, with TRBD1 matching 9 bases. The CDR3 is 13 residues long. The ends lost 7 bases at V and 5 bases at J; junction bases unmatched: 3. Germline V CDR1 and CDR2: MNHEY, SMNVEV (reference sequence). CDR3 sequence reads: CASTGQGHNEQFF. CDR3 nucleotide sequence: TGTGCCAGCACGGGACAGGGTCACAATGAGCAGTTCTTC.

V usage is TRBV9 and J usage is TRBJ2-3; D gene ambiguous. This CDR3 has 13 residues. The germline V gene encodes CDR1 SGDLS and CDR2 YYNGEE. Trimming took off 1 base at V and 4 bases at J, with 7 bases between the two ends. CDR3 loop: CASSVTLSDTQYF. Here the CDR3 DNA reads TGTGCCAGCAGCGTAACTCTCTCAGATACGCAGTATTTT.

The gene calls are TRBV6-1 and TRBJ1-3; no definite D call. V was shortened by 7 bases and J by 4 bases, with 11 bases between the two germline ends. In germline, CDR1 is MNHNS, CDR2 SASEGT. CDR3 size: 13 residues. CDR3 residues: CASTSGPGNTIYF. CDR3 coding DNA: TGTGCCAGCACTTCAGGCCCGGGAAACACCATATATTTT.

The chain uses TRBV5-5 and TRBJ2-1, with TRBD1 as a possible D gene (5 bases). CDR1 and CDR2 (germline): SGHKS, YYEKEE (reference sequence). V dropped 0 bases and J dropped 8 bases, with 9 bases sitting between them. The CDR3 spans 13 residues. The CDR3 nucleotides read TGTGCCAGCAGCTTGGTAGGGGCCTATGAGCAGTTCTTC. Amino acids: CASSLVGAYEQFF.

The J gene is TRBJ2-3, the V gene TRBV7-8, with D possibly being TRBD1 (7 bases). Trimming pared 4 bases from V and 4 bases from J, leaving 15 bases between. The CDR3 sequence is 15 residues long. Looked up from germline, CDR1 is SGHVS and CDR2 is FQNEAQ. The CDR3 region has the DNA TGTGCCAGCAGCTCTCAGGGGGGCCGGGCAGATACGCAGTATTTT. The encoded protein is CASSSQGGRADTQYF. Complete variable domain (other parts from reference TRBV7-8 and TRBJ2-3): GAGVSQSPRYKVAKRGQDVALRCDPISGHVSLFWYQQALGQGPEFLTYFQNEAQLDKSGLPSDRFFAERPEGSVSTLKIQRTQQEDSAVYLCASSSQGGRADTQYFGPGTRLTVL.

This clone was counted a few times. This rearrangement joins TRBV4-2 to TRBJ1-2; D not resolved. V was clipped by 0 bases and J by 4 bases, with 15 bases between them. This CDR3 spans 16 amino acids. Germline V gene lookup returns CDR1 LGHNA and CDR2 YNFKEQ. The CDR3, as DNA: TGTGCCAGCAGCCAAGATTTATGGCAGGCCGCCTATGGCTACACCTTC. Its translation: CASSQDLWQAAYGYTF.

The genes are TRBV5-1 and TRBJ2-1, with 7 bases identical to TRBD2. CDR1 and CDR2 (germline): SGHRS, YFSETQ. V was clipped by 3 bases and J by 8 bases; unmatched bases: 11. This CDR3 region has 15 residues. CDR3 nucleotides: TGCGCCAGCAGCTCGACCGGGGATGGGGGGGATGAGCAGTTCTTC. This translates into CASSSTGDGGDEQFF.

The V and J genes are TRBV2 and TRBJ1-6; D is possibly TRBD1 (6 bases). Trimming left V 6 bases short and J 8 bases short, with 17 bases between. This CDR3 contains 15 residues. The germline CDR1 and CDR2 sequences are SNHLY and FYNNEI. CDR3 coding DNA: TGTGCCAGCAGCCCACAGGGAACCTTTTATTCACCCCTCCACTTT. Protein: CASSPQGTFYSPLHF.

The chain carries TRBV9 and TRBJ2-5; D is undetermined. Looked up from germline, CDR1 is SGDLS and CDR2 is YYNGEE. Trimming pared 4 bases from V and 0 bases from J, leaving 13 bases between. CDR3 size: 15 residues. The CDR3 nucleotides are TGTGCCAGCAGCCCTTCGACTGTGTACCAAGAGACCCAGTACTTC. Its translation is CASSPSTVYQETQYF.

CDR3 protein: CASSLRTGYTGELFF. The DNA for the CDR3 is TGTGCCAGCAGCTTAAGGACAGGGTACACCGGGGAGCTGTTTTTT. The chain recombines TRBV7-2 with TRBJ2-2, with TRBD1 matching over 8 bases. Germline V lookup: CDR1 SGHTA, CDR2 FQGNSA. The CDR3 runs 15 residues. V gave up 2 bases and J gave up 3 bases; unmatched junction bases: 2. The full variable domain, in which reference TRBV7-2 and TRBJ2-2 provide the parts outside the CDR3, is GAGVSQSPSNKVTEKGKDVELRCDPISGHTALYWYRQSLGQGLEFLIYFQGNSAPDKSGLPSDRFSAERTGGSVSTLTIQRTQQEDSAVYLCASSLRTGYTGELFFGEGSRLTVL.

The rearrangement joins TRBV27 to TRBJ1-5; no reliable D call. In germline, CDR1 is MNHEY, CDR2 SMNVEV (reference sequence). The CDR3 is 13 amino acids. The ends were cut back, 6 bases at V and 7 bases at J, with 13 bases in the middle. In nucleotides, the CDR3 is TGTGCCAGCAGCCCCGGGAGCTGGCAGCCCCAGCATTTT. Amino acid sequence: CASSPGSWQPQHF.

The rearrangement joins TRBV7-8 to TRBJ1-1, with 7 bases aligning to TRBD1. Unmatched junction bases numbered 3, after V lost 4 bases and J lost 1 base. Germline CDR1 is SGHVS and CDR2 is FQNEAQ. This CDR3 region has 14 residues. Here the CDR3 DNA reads TGTGCCAGCAGCTCCCGGACAGGGAACACTGAAGCTTTCTTT. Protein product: CASSSRTGNTEAFF. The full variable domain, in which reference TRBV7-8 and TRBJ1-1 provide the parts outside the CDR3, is GAGVSQSPRYKVAKRGQDVALRCDPISGHVSLFWYQQALGQGPEFLTYFQNEAQLDKSGLPSDRFFAERPEGSVSTLKIQRTQQEDSAVYLCASSSRTGNTEAFFGQGTRLTVV.

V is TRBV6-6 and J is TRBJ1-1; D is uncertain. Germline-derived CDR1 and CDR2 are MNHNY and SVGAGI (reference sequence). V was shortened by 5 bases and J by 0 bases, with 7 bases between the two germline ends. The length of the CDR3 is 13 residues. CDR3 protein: CASSQRMNTEAFF. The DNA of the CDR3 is TGTGCCAGCAGTCAGAGGATGAACACTGAAGCTTTCTTT.

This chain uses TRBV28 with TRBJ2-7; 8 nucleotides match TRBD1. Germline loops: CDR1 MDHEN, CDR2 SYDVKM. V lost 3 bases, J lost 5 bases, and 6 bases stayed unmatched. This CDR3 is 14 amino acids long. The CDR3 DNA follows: TGTGCCAGCAGTTTGTCGGCAGGGGGCGACGAGCAGTACTTC. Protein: CASSLSAGGDEQYF. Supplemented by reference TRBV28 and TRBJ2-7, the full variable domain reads DVKVTQSSRYLVKRTGEKVFLECVQDMDHENMFWYRQDPGLGLRLIYFSYDVKMKEKGDIPEGYSVSREKKERFSLILESASTNQTSMYLCASSLSAGGDEQYFGPGTRLTVT.

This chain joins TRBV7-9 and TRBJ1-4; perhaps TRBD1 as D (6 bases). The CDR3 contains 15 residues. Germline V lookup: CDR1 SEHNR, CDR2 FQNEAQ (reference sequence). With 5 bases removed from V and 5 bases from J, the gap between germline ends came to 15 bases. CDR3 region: CASSVQGQGNEKLFF. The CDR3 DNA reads TGTGCCAGCAGCGTACAGGGTCAGGGGAATGAAAAACTGTTTTTT.

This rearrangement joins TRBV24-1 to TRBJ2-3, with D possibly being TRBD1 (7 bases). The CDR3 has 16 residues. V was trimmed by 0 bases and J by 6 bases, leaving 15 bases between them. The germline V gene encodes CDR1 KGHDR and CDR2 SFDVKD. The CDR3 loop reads CATSDLRQGGRDTQYF. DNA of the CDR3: TGTGCCACCAGTGATTTGCGGCAGGGGGGTAGGGATACGCAGTATTTT.

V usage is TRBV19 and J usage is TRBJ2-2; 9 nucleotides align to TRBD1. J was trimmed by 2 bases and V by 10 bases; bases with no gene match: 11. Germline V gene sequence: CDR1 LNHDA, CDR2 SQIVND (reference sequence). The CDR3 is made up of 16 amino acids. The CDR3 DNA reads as TGTGCCACCCGGCCGCGGACAGGGGATAACACCGGGGAGCTGTTTTTT. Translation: CATRPRTGDNTGELFF.